This T cell receptor (beta chain) appears in the sequencing data of a study of OX40 agonist ivuxolimab in advanced cancers. Study-level background: Patients were around 83% male with ages roughly 23 to 90, mean 60.

Patients were ruled out by autoimmune disease history or systemic immunosuppression. Blood specimens came from baseline, cycle 4 day 1, and cycle 7 day 1. The CDR3 is 14 residues long. The germline V gene has CDR1 SGHNT and CDR2 YENEEA. Trimming left V 3 bases short and J 4 bases short, with 9 bases between. TCRdb's table, derived via immunoSEQ multiplex PCR, lists solely in-frame clones and lacks some. The sample lists 40,000 or so clones, around four fifths occurring once. This clonotype was obtained from an adult with an advanced solid tumor such as melanoma, head and neck, liver or kidney cancer. The sequencing here drew on CD4+ or CD8+ T cells sorted from blood, taken in a trial of the OX40 agonist ivuxolimab. V usage is TRBV11-3 and J usage is TRBJ2-2; D not certain. CDR3 sequence (DNA): TGTGCCAGCAGCTTGCTGGCGACCACCGGGGAGCTGTTTTTT. This sequence encodes CASSLLATTGELFF.